Presented here are 13 T cell receptor beta chains from one specimen sequenced in a study of CD8 T cells in Susac syndrome. With random hexamers, reverse transcription was performed on roughly 0.45 to 1 ug of RNA. MiXCR was run by TCRdb on the immunoSEQ multiplex PCR reads, yielding one entry per CDR3 protein. The sample lists about 130,000 distinct CDR3 sequences; around 80% were seen once. Material: CD8+ T cells from PBMCs. These receptors were taken from a human donor with multiple sclerosis.

The chain combines TRBV7-9 with TRBJ1-1; D gene uncertain. The CDR3 runs to 13 residues. Trimming removed 1 base at V and 5 bases at J, with 8 bases between. Germline-derived CDR1 and CDR2 are SEHNR and FQNEAQ (reference sequence). The CDR3 DNA follows: TGTGCCAGCAGCTTAGGGATTAGGACTGAAGCTTTCTTT. Translating it yields CASSLGIRTEAFF.

V and J are TRBV10-3 and TRBJ1-6; TRBD1 might be the D (5 bases). Trimming removed 6 bases from V and 18 bases from J, with 18 bases in between. The V gene's germline CDR1 is ENHRY and CDR2 SYGVKD. This CDR3 has 12 residues. The CDR3 is CAIRGDAGFSHF. The DNA for the CDR3 is TGTGCCATCAGAGGGGACGCAGGCTTTTCCCACTTT.

In regard to this clonotype: The junction shows a germline mismatch at one end, possibly a read error. The J gene is TRBJ2-2, the V gene TRBV2, with D perhaps TRBD1 or TRBD2 (5 bases each). The CDR3 loop spans 16 amino acids. Germline CDR1 is SNHLY and CDR2 is FYNNEI. The CDR3 region has the DNA TGTGCCAGCAGTGAAAGAGGGAGCGGTGGGACCGGGGATCTGTTTTTT. It encodes CASSERGSGGTGDLFF.

The rearrangement links TRBV7-9 to TRBJ1-1; D may be TRBD1 (5 bases). V was pared by 1 base and J by 1 base, with 13 bases between. The CDR3 is 16 amino acids. Per the germline V gene, CDR1 is SEHNR and CDR2 is FQNEAQ (reference sequence). The DNA of the CDR3 is TGTGCCAGCAGCTTAGATCTGGGGCTGGAGAACACTGAAGCTTTCTTT. It specifies CASSLDLGLENTEAFF.

V is TRBV20-1 and J is TRBJ1-4, with 7 bases that match TRBD1. CDR3 size: 16 residues. CDR1 and CDR2 from the germline V gene are DFQATT and SNEGSKA (reference sequence). The V gene end was trimmed by 6 bases and the J gene end by 5 bases; junction bases not matched to a gene: 15. The CDR3 reads CSAPRQGKGGNEKLFF. The CDR3 DNA is TGCAGTGCACCCAGACAGGGAAAAGGCGGGAATGAAAAACTGTTTTTT.

The genes are TRBV29-1 and TRBJ2-1; D might be TRBD2 (5 bases). The ends were cut back, 6 bases at V and 9 bases at J, with 15 bases in the middle. Germline V gene lookup returns CDR1 SQVTM and CDR2 ANQGSEA. This CDR3 region has 12 residues. The CDR3 sequence: CSVGVPTVEQFF. The CDR3 bases are TGCAGCGTCGGGGTCCCGACGGTTGAGCAGTTCTTC.

CDR3 region: CASSERAPNGDTEAFF. The CDR3 DNA sequence: TGTGCCAGCAGTGAAAGGGCGCCCAACGGAGACACTGAAGCTTTCTTT. This sequence joins TRBV6-1 and TRBJ1-1; D ambiguous. Germline CDR1 is MNHNS and CDR2 is SASEGT. The CDR3 has 16 residues. Trimming removed 2 bases from V and 3 bases from J, with 16 bases in between.

This chain joins TRBV7-8 and TRBJ2-4, with D tentatively TRBD1 (6 bases). This CDR3 has 15 amino acids. The germline CDR1 and CDR2 sequences are SGHVS and FQNEAQ. The V gene lost 1 base and the J gene lost 5 bases, with 12 bases spanning the gap. CDR3 sequence (DNA): TGTGCCAGCAGCTTAGTGTTGGACAGCCAAAACATTCAGTACTTC. Protein product: CASSLVLDSQNIQYF. The whole variable domain, remainder taken from reference TRBV7-8 and TRBJ2-4, is GAGVSQSPRYKVAKRGQDVALRCDPISGHVSLFWYQQALGQGPEFLTYFQNEAQLDKSGLPSDRFFAERPEGSVSTLKIQRTQQEDSAVYLCASSLVLDSQNIQYFGAGTRLSVL.

The chain has TRBV7-9 and TRBJ2-1; 9 bases fit TRBD2. CDR1 is SEHNR, CDR2 FQNEAQ, per germline (reference sequence). The V and J ends lost 7 bases and 5 bases, in that order; junction bases with no gene match: 9. The CDR3 consists of 15 residues. The CDR3 is CASTDDWTSDNEQFF. CDR3 nucleotide sequence: TGTGCCAGCACCGATGATTGGACTAGCGACAATGAGCAGTTCTTC.

In its sample, this clonotype was seen a few times. This chain joins TRBV7-9 and TRBJ2-3; weak D call: TRBD1 (5 bases). V was clipped by 4 bases and J by 2 bases, with 13 bases between them. Germline V gene data show CDR1 as SEHNR and CDR2 as FQNEAQ (reference sequence). This CDR3 region has 15 residues. The CDR3 region is CASSSRQGITDTQYF. The CDR3 coding sequence is TGTGCCAGCAGCTCACGGCAGGGAATCACAGATACGCAGTATTTT.

The chain joins TRBV10-1 to TRBJ2-1; TRBD2 might be the D (6 bases). This CDR3 is built from 13 residues. Looked up from germline, CDR1 is WNHNN and CDR2 is SYGVQD (reference sequence). V was cut by 4 bases and J by 10 bases, with 14 bases left in between. CDR3: CASSGGYGREQFF. CDR3 coding DNA: TGCGCCAGCAGTGGGGGATACGGGAGAGAGCAGTTCTTC.

The chain uses TRBV19 and TRBJ1-1, with D unresolved. V dropped 3 bases and J dropped 4 bases, with 12 bases sitting between them. CDR1 LNHDA and CDR2 SQIVND come from the germline V gene (reference sequence). CDR3 length equals 14 residues. The CDR3: CASSMTSFGTEAFF. The CDR3 DNA sequence: TGTGCCAGTAGTATGACTTCGTTCGGCACTGAAGCTTTCTTT.

The chain employs TRBV4-1 and TRBJ2-1, with a weak D call TRBD2 (5 bases). V was cut by 4 bases and J by 3 bases, with 13 bases left in between. CDR1 is MGHRA, CDR2 YSYEKL, per germline. The CDR3 totals 15 residues. The CDR3 region has the DNA TGCGCCAGCAGCCCCCATAAGGGAGACTACAATGAGCAGTTCTTC. Translated, it gives CASSPHKGDYNEQFF.